The 13 T cell receptor beta chains presented below share a single source sample, sequenced in a study of CD8 T cell repertoires and HIV-1 epitope variants. Produced via immunoSEQ multiplex PCR; TCRdb's table is partial and in-frame only. The data hold over 5,000 clones, with 64% observed a single time. These receptors' targets are unknown. The sample taken for sequencing was cultured CD8+ T cells derived from PBMCs. The receptors were gathered from a male donor with HIV.

The chain employs TRBV7-9 and TRBJ1-5; D is unclear. Deletions cut 5 bases from V and 3 bases from J, with 5 bases between. CDR1 is SEHNR and CDR2 is FQNEAQ in the germline V gene (reference sequence). The CDR3 has 12 amino acids. The CDR3 sequence: CASSDHNQPQHF. CDR3 DNA: TGTGCCAGCAGCGATCACAATCAGCCCCAGCATTTT.

The CDR3 is CASTPGRGPNEKLFF. CDR3 nucleotide sequence: TGTGCCAGCACCCCTGGGAGGGGGCCTAATGAAAAACTGTTTTTT. V gene TRBV5-6 combines with J gene TRBJ1-4; 7 bases map to TRBD1. Germline V gene lookup returns CDR1 SGHDT and CDR2 YYEEEE. J gave up 3 bases and V 6 bases, and 8 bases lay outside the gene matches. This CDR3 contains 15 residues.

The chain uses TRBV7-3 and TRBJ2-1; a weak D match, TRBD2 (5 bases). This CDR3 comprises 14 residues. Trimming took off 5 bases at V and 6 bases at J, with 14 bases between the two ends. Germline V gene sequence: CDR1 SGHTA, CDR2 FQGTGA. The CDR3 loop reads CASSPGFRVNEQFF. The CDR3 coding sequence is TGTGCCAGCAGCCCGGGGTTCCGTGTCAATGAGCAGTTCTTC.

This clone has just one count. The chain uses TRBV5-4 and TRBJ2-1; 7 bases line up with TRBD1. With V trimmed by 2 bases and J by 7 bases, 6 bases remained unmatched. This CDR3 region has 14 residues. The germline V gene has CDR1 SGHNT and CDR2 YYREEE (reference sequence). This chain's CDR3 is CASSFGDRANEQFF. For the CDR3, the DNA is TGTGCCAGCAGCTTCGGAGACAGGGCGAATGAGCAGTTCTTC.

This clone was observed a handful of times. V is TRBV4-2 and J is TRBJ2-7; D remains unclear. This CDR3 is 15 amino acids long. Germline CDR1 and CDR2: LGHNA and YNFKEQ. Trimming removed 1 base from V and 0 bases from J, with 10 bases in between. CDR3 DNA: TGTGCCAGCAGCCAAGGCGCCAGTAACTCCTACGAGCAGTACTTC. Translation: CASSQGASNSYEQYF.

The genes are TRBV6-1 and TRBJ2-1; unclear D gene. Between the trimmed V and J ends, which lost 5 bases and 8 bases, there was a span of 10 bases. The CDR3 totals 12 residues. CDR1 and CDR2 from the germline V gene are MNHNS and SASEGT. CDR3: CASSSGWDEQFF. The CDR3 DNA sequence: TGTGCCAGCAGTTCTGGGTGGGATGAGCAGTTCTTC.

The chain is built from TRBV20-1 and TRBJ2-1; D not resolved. Germline V gene sequence: CDR1 DFQATT, CDR2 SNEGSKA (reference sequence). The CDR3 sequence is 10 residues long. Trimming removed 7 bases from V and 4 bases from J, with 5 bases in between. CDR3 nucleotides: TGCAGTGACGTTTACAATGAGCAGTTCTTC. Translating it yields CSDVYNEQFF.

This sequence joins TRBV7-7 and TRBJ2-3; D is ambiguous. V was cut by 0 bases and J by 10 bases, with 11 bases left in between. From germline, CDR1 is SSHAT and CDR2 FNYEAQ (reference sequence). The CDR3 is made up of 13 amino acids. The CDR3 spells CASSLAGYAPQYF. Here the CDR3 DNA reads TGTGCCAGCAGCTTAGCCGGATATGCGCCGCAGTATTTT. The full variable domain, its missing parts supplied by reference TRBV7-7 and TRBJ2-3, is GAGVSQSPRYKVTKRGQDVTLRCDPISSHATLYWYQQALGQGPEFLTYFNYEAQPDKSGLPSDRFSAERPEGSISTLTIQRTEQRDSAMYRCASSLAGYAPQYFGPGTRLTVL.

This clone was found a few times. The chain carries TRBV6-1 and TRBJ1-2; the D gene is possibly TRBD1 (6 bases). The V end lost 4 bases, the J end lost 0 bases, and 9 bases lay between the germline ends. The CDR3 loop spans 14 amino acids. Germline V lookup: CDR1 MNHNS, CDR2 SASEGT. The CDR3 DNA reads TGTGCCAGCAGTGGACAGGCAGCTAACTATGGCTACACCTTC. Protein: CASSGQAANYGYTF.

This sequence joins TRBV28 and TRBJ2-1; 7 bases are a match to TRBD1. This CDR3 contains 13 residues. V shed 5 bases and J 5 bases; nucleotides not matched to a gene: 3. CDR1 is MDHEN and CDR2 is SYDVKM in the germline V gene. CDR3 loop: CASSRDRDNEQFF. In nucleotides, the CDR3 is TGTGCCAGCAGTCGGGACAGAGACAATGAGCAGTTCTTC.

This clone was detected only a few times. The chain combines TRBV13 with TRBJ2-5; perhaps TRBD2 as D (5 bases). Trimming left V 1 base short and J 1 base short, with 7 bases between. This CDR3 is built from 14 residues. Germline V gene sequence: CDR1 PRHDT, CDR2 FYEKMQ (reference sequence). The CDR3 region is CASSLEAGQETQYF. The CDR3 DNA sequence: TGTGCCAGCAGCTTAGAGGCGGGCCAAGAGACCCAGTACTTC.

The chain links TRBV5-1 to TRBJ2-1, with unresolved D. Per germline, CDR1 SGHRS and CDR2 YFSETQ. This CDR3 has 13 amino acids. Trimming cost V 0 bases and J 7 bases, with 8 bases left between them. The CDR3 is CASSLEPKNEQFF. CDR3 DNA: TGCGCCAGCAGCTTGGAGCCCAAGAATGAGCAGTTCTTC.

This chain joins TRBV28 and TRBJ2-7; a possible D gene is TRBD2 (6 bases). There are 14 residues in the CDR3. The V gene lost 6 bases and the J gene lost 0 bases, with 12 bases spanning the gap. Germline loops: CDR1 MDHEN, CDR2 SYDVKM. The CDR3 region is CASRSLAFSYEQYF. CDR3 coding DNA: TGTGCCAGCAGATCTCTAGCGTTCTCCTACGAGCAGTACTTC.